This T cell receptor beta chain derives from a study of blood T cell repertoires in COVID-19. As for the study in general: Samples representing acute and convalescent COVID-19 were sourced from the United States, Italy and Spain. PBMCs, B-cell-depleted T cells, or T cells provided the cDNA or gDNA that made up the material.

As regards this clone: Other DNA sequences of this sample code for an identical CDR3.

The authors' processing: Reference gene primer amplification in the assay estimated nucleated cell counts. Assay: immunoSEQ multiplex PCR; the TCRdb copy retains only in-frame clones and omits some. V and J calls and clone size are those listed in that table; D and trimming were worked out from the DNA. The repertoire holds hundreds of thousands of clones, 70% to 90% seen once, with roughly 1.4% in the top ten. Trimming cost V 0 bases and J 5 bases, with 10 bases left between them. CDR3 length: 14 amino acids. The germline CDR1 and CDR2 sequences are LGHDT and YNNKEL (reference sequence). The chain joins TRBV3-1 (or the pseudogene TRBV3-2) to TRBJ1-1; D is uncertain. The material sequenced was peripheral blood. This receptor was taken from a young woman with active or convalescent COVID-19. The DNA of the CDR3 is TGTGCCAGCAGCCAAGATCGAGGGTTGACTGAAGCTTTCTTT. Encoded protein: CASSQDRGLTEAFF.